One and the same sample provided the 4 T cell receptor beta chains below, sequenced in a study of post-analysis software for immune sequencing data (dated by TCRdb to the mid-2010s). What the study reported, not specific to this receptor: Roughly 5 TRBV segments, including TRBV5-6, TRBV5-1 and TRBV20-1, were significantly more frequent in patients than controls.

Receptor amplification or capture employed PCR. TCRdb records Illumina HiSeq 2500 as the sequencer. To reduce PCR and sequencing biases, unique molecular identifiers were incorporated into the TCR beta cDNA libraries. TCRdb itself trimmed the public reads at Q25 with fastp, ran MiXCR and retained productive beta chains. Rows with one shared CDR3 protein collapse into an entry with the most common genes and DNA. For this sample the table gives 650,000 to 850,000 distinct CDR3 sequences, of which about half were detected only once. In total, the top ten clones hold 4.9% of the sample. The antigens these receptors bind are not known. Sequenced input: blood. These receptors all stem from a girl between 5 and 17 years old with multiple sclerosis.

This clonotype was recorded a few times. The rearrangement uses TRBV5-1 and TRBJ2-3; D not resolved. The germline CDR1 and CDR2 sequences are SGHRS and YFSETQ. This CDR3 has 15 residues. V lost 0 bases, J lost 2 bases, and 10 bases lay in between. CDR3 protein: CASSLGRRSTDTQYF. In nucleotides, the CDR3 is TGCGCCAGCAGCTTGGGACGCCGATCCACAGATACGCAGTATTTT.

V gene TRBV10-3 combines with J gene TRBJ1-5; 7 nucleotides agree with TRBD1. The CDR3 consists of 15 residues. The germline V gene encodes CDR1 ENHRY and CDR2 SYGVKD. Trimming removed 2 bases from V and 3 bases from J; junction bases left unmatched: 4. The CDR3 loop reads CAISEARGPNQPQHF. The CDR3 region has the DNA TGTGCCATCAGTGAGGCAAGGGGGCCCAATCAGCCCCAGCATTTT.

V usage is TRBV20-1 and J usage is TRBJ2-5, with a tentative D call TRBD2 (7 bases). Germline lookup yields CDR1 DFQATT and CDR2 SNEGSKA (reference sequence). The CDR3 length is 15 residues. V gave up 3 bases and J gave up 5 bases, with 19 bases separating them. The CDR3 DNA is TGCAGTGCTAGTCGGCTAGCGGAAGGGGGGGAGACCCAGTACTTC. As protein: CSASRLAEGGETQYF.

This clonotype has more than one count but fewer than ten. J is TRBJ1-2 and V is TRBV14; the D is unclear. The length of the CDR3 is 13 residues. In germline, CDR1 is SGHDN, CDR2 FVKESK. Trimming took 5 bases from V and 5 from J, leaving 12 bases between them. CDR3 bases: TGTGCCAGCAGCGTTGTAGGCGTGTATGGCTACACCTTC. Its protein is CASSVVGVYGYTF. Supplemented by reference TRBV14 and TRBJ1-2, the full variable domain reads EAGVTQFPSHSVIEKGQTVTLRCDPISGHDNLYWYRRVMGKEIKFLLHFVKESKQDESGMPNNRFLAERTGGTYSTLKVQPAELEDSGVYFCASSVVGVYGYTFGSGTRLTVV.